A selection of T cell receptor beta chains follows, all from one sample in a study of neurological immune-mediated disorders. TCRdb analysed the 5' RACE reads with MiXCR anew, one entry per CDR3 protein. The sample gives tens of thousands of distinct CDR3 sequences, around 2.9% of which show up once; around 8% is in the top ten. Sequenced: PBMCs. The source of these receptors is a woman aged 55-69 years with multiple sclerosis. The CDR3 runs from the conserved cysteine through the conserved F or W. The D gene is left open where the match is weak. Clone size is not always given. Where it is, it says once, few, many or a class for expanded clones.

d_gene: NA; abundance: NA; j_gene: TRBJ2-1; v_gene: TRBV4-1; CDR3nt: TGCGCCAGCAGCCAAGGTGCGGCTGGGGATGAGCAGTTCTTC; CDR3aa: CASSQGAAGDEQFF
d_gene: TRBD1; abundance: NA; j_gene: TRBJ2-7; v_gene: TRBV6-5; CDR3nt: TGTGCCAGCAGTTACTTGGGGACAGGGTCCTACGAGCAGTACTTC; CDR3aa: CASSYLGTGSYEQYF
d_gene: NA; abundance: many; j_gene: TRBJ2-3; v_gene: TRBV5-1; CDR3nt: TGCGCCAGCAGCCTCGGCAGGACCTACACAGATACGCAGTATTTT; CDR3aa: CASSLGRTYTDTQYF
d_gene: NA; abundance: many; j_gene: TRBJ1-1; v_gene: TRBV12-3/TRBV12-4; CDR3nt: TGTGCCAGCAGTTTTATGCGGGGGGCTGAAGCTTTCTTT; CDR3aa: CASSFMRGAEAFF
d_gene: TRBD1; abundance: many; j_gene: TRBJ1-2; v_gene: TRBV6-5; CDR3nt: TGTGCCAGCACCGCGAATAGGGGGCGATTTAACTATGGCTACACCTTC; CDR3aa: CASTANRGRFNYGYTF
d_gene: NA; abundance: many; j_gene: TRBJ1-1; v_gene: TRBV20-1; CDR3nt: TGCAGTGCTAGAGCCCCTTGGGGGACTGAAGCTTTCTTT; CDR3aa: CSARAPWGTEAFF
d_gene: TRBD1; abundance: many; j_gene: TRBJ2-7; v_gene: TRBV5-1; CDR3nt: TGCGCCAGCAGCCCGGGACAGGGGGTTTACGAGCAGTACTTC; CDR3aa: CASSPGQGVYEQYF
d_gene: NA; abundance: few; j_gene: TRBJ2-3; v_gene: TRBV7-7; CDR3nt: TGTGCCAGCAGTGGGGCCGGCACAGATACGCAGTATTTT; CDR3aa: CASSGAGTDTQYF
d_gene: NA; abundance: many; j_gene: TRBJ1-1; v_gene: TRBV16; CDR3nt: TGTGCCAGCAGCCAATCTAGGGGATCTGAAGCTTTCTTT; CDR3aa: CASSQSRGSEAFF
d_gene: TRBD2; abundance: many; j_gene: TRBJ2-3; v_gene: TRBV5-1; CDR3nt: TGCGCCAGCAGCCCCCTCCTAGCGGGGGGGAGAGATACGCAGTATTTT; CDR3aa: CASSPLLAGGRDTQYF
d_gene: TRBD1; abundance: many; j_gene: TRBJ1-2; v_gene: TRBV7-2; CDR3nt: TGTGCCAGCAGCTTATCCCGGACAGGTCCTCAGGGCTACACCTTC; CDR3aa: CASSLSRTGPQGYTF
d_gene: NA; abundance: many; j_gene: TRBJ1-6; v_gene: TRBV5-1; CDR3nt: TGCGCCAGCAGCTACAAACAGGGTCCTGATTCACCCCTCCACTTT; CDR3aa: CASSYKQGPDSPLHF
d_gene: NA; abundance: few; j_gene: TRBJ1-6; v_gene: TRBV6-2/TRBV6-3; CDR3nt: TGTGCCAGCAGTCGACACGGGTCAACCCTCAACTTT; CDR3aa: CASSRHGSTLNF